The 25 T cell receptor beta chains presented below share a single source sample, sequenced in a study of OX40 agonist ivuxolimab in advanced cancers. Clones were sequenced by immunoSEQ multiplex PCR, and TCRdb holds only the in-frame ones, with some missing. The sample lists 55,000 to 70,000 clones, about 83% occurring once. The sequenced sample was CD4+ or CD8+ T cells sorted from blood, obtained in a trial of the OX40 agonist ivuxolimab. The receptors stem from an adult with an advanced solid tumor such as melanoma, head and neck, liver or kidney cancer.

This clone has just one count. The J gene is TRBJ1-1, the V gene TRBV5-1, with D possibly being TRBD1 (5 bases). Germline V gene lookup returns CDR1 SGHRS and CDR2 YFSETQ. The CDR3 length is 14 residues. V was trimmed by 2 bases and J by 1 base, leaving 9 bases between them. The CDR3 spells CASSFTQGNTEAFF. The DNA for the CDR3 is TGCGCCAGCAGCTTCACCCAGGGGAACACTGAAGCTTTCTTT.

This clone turned up a few times. V usage is TRBV7-2 and J usage is TRBJ2-2; D gene unclear. Germline CDR1 is SGHTA and CDR2 is FQGNSA. The CDR3 has 16 residues. Trimming removed 7 bases at V and 0 bases at J, with 15 bases between. CDR3 in amino acids: CASNLDGRTNTGELFF. CDR3 coding DNA: TGTGCCAGCAACCTAGATGGGCGAACGAACACCGGGGAGCTGTTTTTT.

There are a few counts of this clone. The chain joins TRBV21-1 to TRBJ1-5. TRBV21-1 corresponds to a pseudogene. The CDR3 runs to 13 residues. CDR3 nucleotide sequence: TGTGCCAGCAGCGGTCCTAGCAATCAGCCCCAGCATTTT. This sequence encodes CASSGPSNQPQHF.

V usage is TRBV5-1 and J usage is TRBJ1-4; 7 bases align to TRBD1. The V gene's germline CDR1 is SGHRS and CDR2 YFSETQ. The CDR3 contains 14 residues. V dropped 4 bases and J dropped 7; count of bases not matched to a gene: 7. CDR3 DNA sequence: TGCGCCAGCAGCCCACAGGGGAACGGTGAAAAACTGTTTTTT. This codes for CASSPQGNGEKLFF.

This chain connects TRBV6-5 to TRBJ2-7; D not certain. Germline CDR1 and CDR2: MNHEY and SVGAGI. The V end was cut by 3 bases, the J end by 2 bases, with 11 bases between. The CDR3 contains 14 residues. This CDR3 is CASSYSKGTYEQYF. The CDR3 region has the DNA TGTGCCAGCAGTTATTCAAAAGGGACCTACGAGCAGTACTTC.

The CDR3 loop reads CASSQDRWRGTEAFF. The DNA of the CDR3 is TGCGCCAGCAGCCAGGACAGGTGGCGGGGCACTGAAGCTTTCTTT. The genes are TRBV4-3 and TRBJ1-1; 7 nucleotides agree with TRBD1. This CDR3 contains 15 residues. The J segment lost 4 bases and the V segment lost 3 bases, leaving 8 bases of the junction unmatched. Germline V lookup: CDR1 LGHNA, CDR2 YSLEER.

This rearrangement joins TRBV6-5 to TRBJ1-1, with D hard to call. Trimming cost V 4 bases and J 4 bases, with 4 bases left between them. The length of the CDR3 is 11 residues. Germline loops: CDR1 MNHEY, CDR2 SVGAGI. The CDR3 loop reads CASSSFTEAFF. CDR3 nucleotide sequence: TGTGCCAGCAGTTCATTCACTGAAGCTTTCTTT.

The gene calls are TRBV19 and TRBJ2-1; possibly TRBD2 for D (5 bases). Between the trimmed V and J ends, which lost 1 base and 7 bases, there was a span of 5 bases. The germline V gene has CDR1 LNHDA and CDR2 SQIVND (reference sequence). This CDR3 is 12 amino acids long. CDR3 residues: CASSIAGNEQFF. As DNA, the CDR3 is TGTGCCAGTAGTATAGCGGGGAATGAGCAGTTCTTC.

The rearrangement links TRBV2 to TRBJ2-5, with 7 bases aligning to TRBD2. The ends lost 4 bases at V and 11 bases at J; junction bases unmatched: 13. This CDR3 spans 14 amino acids. Germline V gene data show CDR1 as SNHLY and CDR2 as FYNNEI. DNA for the CDR3: TGTGCCAGCAGTGTATTTGGATTTACCGGGGGGCAGTACTTC. Translation: CASSVFGFTGGQYF.

V usage is TRBV25-1 and J usage is TRBJ1-1; tentatively, D is TRBD1 (5 bases). This CDR3 region has 16 residues. V lost 0 bases and J 4 bases, leaving 15 bases between the germline ends. Germline CDR1 reads MGHDK; CDR2 reads SYGVNS. The CDR3 region is CASSEYMGGTATEAFF. DNA of the CDR3: TGTGCCAGCAGTGAATATATGGGCGGGACGGCCACTGAAGCTTTCTTT.

V and J are TRBV11-3 and TRBJ2-5, with 14 nucleotides matching TRBD2. V shed 3 bases, J shed 4 bases, and the junction held 1 base outside the gene matches. Germline values: CDR1 SGHNT, CDR2 YENEEA. The CDR3 contains 15 residues. The CDR3 DNA follows: TGTGCCAGCAGCTTCGGGACTAGCGGGAGAGAGACCCAGTACTTC. Residues: CASSFGTSGRETQYF.

The chain combines TRBV19 with TRBJ2-7, with 8 positions matching TRBD2. CDR3 length equals 15 residues. Germline loops: CDR1 LNHDA, CDR2 SQIVND (reference sequence). V dropped 3 bases and J dropped 4; count of bases not matched to a gene: 8. CDR3 nucleotides: TGTGCCAGTAGTATCCTAGCGGGCAGCGAGTACGAGCAGTACTTC. Its translation: CASSILAGSEYEQYF. The complete variable domain, with remaining parts taken from reference TRBV19 and TRBJ2-7, reads DGGITQSPKYLFRKEGQNVTLSCEQNLNHDAMYWYRQDPGQGLRLIYYSQIVNDFQKGDIAEGYSVSREKKESFPLTVTSAQKNPTAFYLCASSILAGSEYEQYFGPGTRLTVT.

The table lists this clone with a count of one. The gene calls are TRBV30 and TRBJ2-7; the D gene is possibly TRBD1 (6 bases). Trimming pared 0 bases from V and 6 bases from J, leaving 15 bases between. This CDR3 has 14 residues. The germline gives CDR1 GTSNPN, CDR2 SVGIG (reference sequence). The DNA for the CDR3 is TGTGCCTGGAGTGTCGGCAGGGGAATAACCGAGCAGTACTTC. It specifies CAWSVGRGITEQYF.

This chain connects TRBV27 to TRBJ2-4, with 7 nucleotides matching TRBD1. V shed 6 bases, J shed 3 bases, and the junction held 2 bases outside the gene matches. This CDR3 has 13 residues. Germline CDR1 reads MNHEY; CDR2 reads SMNVEV (reference sequence). CDR3 coding DNA: TGTGCCAGCAGGACAGGGATCAAAAACATTCAGTACTTC. This translates into CASRTGIKNIQYF.

This clone appeared a single time. This chain connects TRBV7-2 to TRBJ2-1, with 9 bases matching TRBD1. The germline V gene has CDR1 SGHTA and CDR2 FQGNSA. The CDR3 has 13 amino acids. V lost 3 bases and J lost 8; bases outside the gene matches: 2. The CDR3 loop is CASSLGTGYEQFF. The CDR3 DNA sequence: TGTGCCAGCAGCTTGGGGACAGGGTATGAGCAGTTCTTC.

This chain connects TRBV7-2 to TRBJ2-1, with TRBD2 matching 11 bases. V trimming: 5 bases; J trimming: 0 bases; junction bases outside the gene matches: 9. This CDR3 has 18 amino acids. Germline loops: CDR1 SGHTA, CDR2 FQGNSA. The CDR3 DNA is TGTGCCAGCAGCAGCCTAGCGGGGGGCACCAGCTCCTACAATGAGCAGTTCTTC. Its translation is CASSSLAGGTSSYNEQFF.

The J gene is TRBJ2-1, the V gene TRBV9; 8 nucleotides align to TRBD2. Germline CDR1 reads SGDLS; CDR2 reads YYNGEE. The CDR3 spans 16 residues. Trimming removed 2 bases from V and 3 bases from J; junction bases left unmatched: 7. The CDR3 protein is CASSVGAGGGYNEQFF. CDR3 bases: TGTGCCAGCAGCGTGGGAGCCGGGGGGGGCTACAATGAGCAGTTCTTC.

This clone was seen once. V usage is TRBV7-8 and J usage is TRBJ2-1, with 7 bases that match TRBD1. V lost 0 bases and J lost 7; bases outside the gene matches: 6. CDR1 SGHVS and CDR2 FQNEAQ come from the germline V gene. CDR3 size: 15 residues. The CDR3 bases are TGTGCCAGCAGCTTAGCGGCAGGGGGTAGGAATGAGCAGTTCTTC. Translating gives CASSLAAGGRNEQFF.

This CDR3 is CASGAPGQGTDTQYF. CDR3 nucleotide sequence: TGTGCCAGCGGGGCCCCGGGACAGGGCACAGATACGCAGTATTTT. This sequence joins TRBV6-5 and TRBJ2-3, with 8 bases matching TRBD1. The V gene's germline CDR1 is MNHEY and CDR2 SVGAGI. J lost 1 base, V lost 8 bases, and 8 bases had no gene match. The CDR3 runs to 15 residues.

About this clone: In the same sample, other DNA sequences code for this CDR3. The J gene is TRBJ1-1, the V gene TRBV7-2, with 7 bases matching TRBD1. Germline loops: CDR1 SGHTA, CDR2 FQGNSA. The CDR3 is made up of 14 amino acids. V trimming: 2 bases; J trimming: 3 bases; junction bases outside the gene matches: 3. The CDR3: CASSLTGDDTEAFF. CDR3 sequence (DNA): TGTGCCAGCAGCTTAACAGGGGACGACACTGAAGCTTTCTTT.

J is TRBJ2-1 and V is TRBV14; D remains ambiguous. CDR3 size: 14 residues. Germline values: CDR1 SGHDN, CDR2 FVKESK. V gave up 3 bases and J gave up 4 bases, with 10 bases separating them. Here the CDR3 reads CASSHRRSYNEQFF. DNA for the CDR3: TGTGCCAGCAGCCACCGACGCTCGTACAATGAGCAGTTCTTC.

The rearrangement links TRBV9 to TRBJ2-1; D may be TRBD2 (6 bases). Deletions cut 7 bases from V and 0 bases from J, with 14 bases between. The germline V gene encodes CDR1 SGDLS and CDR2 YYNGEE. The CDR3 runs to 15 residues. CDR3 bases: TGTGCCAGCGGCCGGGACTTGAGCTCCTACAATGAGCAGTTCTTC. Translated: CASGRDLSSYNEQFF.

This clone was picked up one time. The V call is TRBV5-1, the J call TRBJ2-1; the D is unclear. There are 13 residues in the CDR3. V was shortened by 7 bases and J by 1 base, with 9 bases between the two germline ends. Looked up from germline, CDR1 is SGHRS and CDR2 is YFSETQ. The CDR3 spells CASHERSYNEQFF. The CDR3 nucleotides are TGCGCCAGCCATGAGCGTTCCTACAATGAGCAGTTCTTC. The entire variable domain, with the rest obtained from reference TRBV5-1 and TRBJ2-1, is as follows: KAGVTQTPRYLIKTRGQQVTLSCSPISGHRSVSWYQQTPGQGLQFLFEYFSETQRNKGNFPGRFSGRQFSNSRSEMNVSTLELGDSALYLCASHERSYNEQFFGPGTRLTVL.

This chain uses TRBV10-3 with TRBJ1-5; TRBD1 aligns across 9 bases. The CDR3 contains 14 residues. CDR1 ENHRY and CDR2 SYGVKD come from the germline V gene. The ends lost 4 bases at V and 6 bases at J; junction bases unmatched: 4. The CDR3 loop reads CAISGGQGFQPQHF. CDR3 DNA sequence: TGTGCCATCAGTGGGGGACAGGGATTTCAGCCCCAGCATTTT.

The DNA of the CDR3 is TGTGCCAGCAGCTCCCGCAGGACTAGCGGGCCTCTGGATACGCAGTATTTT. It encodes CASSSRRTSGPLDTQYF. The chain uses TRBV7-2 and TRBJ2-3; 11 bases agree with TRBD2. The CDR3 has 17 amino acids. With V trimmed by 4 bases and J by 6 bases, 12 bases remained unmatched. Germline V gene lookup returns CDR1 SGHTA and CDR2 FQGNSA.